The 27 T cell receptor beta chains reported below all come from one sample, sequenced in a study of T cell responses to AZD1222 COVID-19 vaccine. Method: immunoSEQ multiplex PCR; TCRdb's copy keeps in-frame clones and lacks some. The sample carries about 110,000 clones, roughly 84% recorded once. The input for sequencing was peripheral blood, taken on day 0 of AZD1222 vaccination. These receptor sequences come from an adult in good health.

In its sample, this clone was seen a few times. The chain carries TRBV2 and TRBJ2-7, with D maybe TRBD1 (6 bases). Germline CDR1 SNHLY, CDR2 FYNNEI. This CDR3 region has 13 residues. Trimming shortened V by 7 bases and J by 3 bases, and 13 bases separated the two germline ends. For the CDR3, the DNA is TGTGCCAGCACAGGGGTCCGAGACTACGAGCAGTACTTC. Translated, it gives CASTGVRDYEQYF.

The chain links TRBV5-4 to TRBJ2-1; 10 bases fit TRBD2. The CDR3 runs to 15 residues. V shed 0 bases, J shed 6 bases, and the junction held 3 bases outside the gene matches. Germline values: CDR1 SGHNT, CDR2 YYREEE (reference sequence). CDR3: CASSLGASGSNEQFF. The CDR3, as DNA: TGTGCCAGCAGCTTGGGGGCTAGCGGGAGCAATGAGCAGTTCTTC.

This chain links TRBV27 with TRBJ2-7; D might be TRBD2 (6 bases). Germline CDR1 and CDR2: MNHEY and SMNVEV (reference sequence). The V end was cut by 6 bases, the J end by 5 bases, with 20 bases between. The CDR3 has 15 amino acids. This CDR3 is CASSPGVGSSDEQYF. CDR3 coding DNA: TGTGCCAGCAGCCCCGGAGTCGGGAGTTCCGACGAGCAGTACTTC.

The rearrangement uses TRBV18 and TRBJ1-1; 9 bases line up with TRBD1. The germline V gene has CDR1 KGHSH and CDR2 LQKENI. CDR3 length: 16 amino acids. Trimming at V came to 6 bases and at J to 2 bases, leaving 10 bases not matched to a gene. The DNA for the CDR3 is TGTGCCAGCTCTTCCGGGACAGGGATAAGAAACACTGAAGCTTTCTTT. Protein product: CASSSGTGIRNTEAFF.

The J gene is TRBJ2-7, the V gene TRBV5-4; no firm D call. The CDR3 has 13 amino acids. The V end was cut by 1 base, the J end by 0 bases, with 5 bases between. CDR1 SGHNT and CDR2 YYREEE come from the germline V gene (reference sequence). The CDR3 protein is CASSLWSSYEQYF. CDR3 nucleotide sequence: TGTGCCAGCAGCTTGTGGAGCTCCTACGAGCAGTACTTC.

The chain combines TRBV12-5 with TRBJ1-1; TRBD1 is a possible D gene (6 bases). Per the germline V gene, CDR1 is LGHNT and CDR2 is FRNRAP. This CDR3 comprises 15 residues. V was cut by 5 bases and J by 3 bases, with 16 bases left in between. CDR3: CASGHGGQLDTEAFF. The DNA of the CDR3 is TGTGCTAGTGGTCACGGTGGACAGCTTGACACTGAAGCTTTCTTT.

The V and J genes are TRBV11-3 and TRBJ1-1, with 7 bases that match TRBD1. The CDR3 spans 14 residues. In germline, CDR1 is SGHNT, CDR2 YENEEA. V shed 9 bases and J 1 base; nucleotides not matched to a gene: 8. The DNA for the CDR3 is TGTGCCAGTAAACAGGGGTCCGCGAACACTGAAGCTTTCTTT. Its protein product is CASKQGSANTEAFF.

Concerning this clone: Its ends do not fully match the called genes, so a read error is possible. Here the CDR3 reads CASSAGGGNYF. CDR3 DNA sequence: TGTGCCAGTAGCGCCGGAGGGGGGAACTACTTC. The gene calls are TRBV19 and TRBJ1-2; tentatively, D is TRBD1 (6 bases). Germline V gives CDR1 LNHDA, CDR2 SQIVND (reference sequence). This CDR3 has 11 residues.

The chain recombines TRBV7-9 with TRBJ1-2; D is unresolved. The CDR3 loop spans 16 amino acids. Germline V lookup: CDR1 SEHNR, CDR2 FQNEAQ (reference sequence). V was trimmed by 2 bases and J by 2 bases, leaving 15 bases between them. CDR3 DNA sequence: TGTGCCAGCAGCTTATATGCCTCGGGTTCCAACTATGGCTACACCTTC. It specifies CASSLYASGSNYGYTF.

This clone came up once. V gene TRBV5-1 combines with J gene TRBJ2-4; no clear D gene. CDR1 SGHRS and CDR2 YFSETQ come from the germline V gene. Trimming removed 0 bases at V and 0 bases at J, with 7 bases between. The length of the CDR3 is 15 residues. CDR3 region: CASSLGGLAKNIQYF. The CDR3 region has the DNA TGCGCCAGCAGCTTGGGTGGATTAGCCAAAAACATTCAGTACTTC.

This sequence joins TRBV19 and TRBJ1-5; 7 nucleotides line up with TRBD1. Germline V gene data show CDR1 as LNHDA and CDR2 as SQIVND (reference sequence). V lost 5 bases to trimming and J lost 2 bases; unmatched junction nucleotides: 12. This CDR3 comprises 17 residues. CDR3 region: CASSPRRTGRGNQPQHF. For the CDR3, the DNA is TGTGCCAGTAGTCCTCGGAGGACAGGAAGGGGCAATCAGCCCCAGCATTTT.

The chain uses TRBV30 and TRBJ1-3; D ambiguous. The CDR3 runs to 14 residues. The germline CDR1 and CDR2 sequences are GTSNPN and SVGIG (reference sequence). V was clipped by 0 bases and J by 2 bases, with 8 bases between them. The chain's CDR3 is CAWSVSSAGNTIYF. The CDR3 nucleotides are TGTGCCTGGAGTGTCTCGTCCGCTGGAAACACCATATATTTT. The variable domain in full, with the rest retrieved from reference TRBV30 and TRBJ1-3, is SQTIHQWPATLVQPVGSPLSLECTVEGTSNPNLYWYRQAAGRGLQLLFYSVGIGQISSEVPQNLSASRPQDRQFILSSKKLLLSDSGFYLCAWSVSSAGNTIYFGEGSWLTVV.

The V call is TRBV5-1, the J call TRBJ1-3, with D perhaps TRBD1 (6 bases). V dropped 9 bases and J dropped 2 bases, with 27 bases sitting between them. CDR3 size: 18 residues. Germline loops: CDR1 SGHRS, CDR2 YFSETQ. CDR3 in DNA: TGCGCCATCGTCAATAGAGGTCCAGGGGAATGGGCTGGAAACACCATATATTTT. It yields the protein CAIVNRGPGEWAGNTIYF.

V is TRBV7-2 and J is TRBJ2-5; no clear D. V gave up 5 bases and J gave up 5 bases, with 12 bases separating them. Germline V gives CDR1 SGHTA, CDR2 FQGNSA. The CDR3 sequence is 13 residues long. CDR3 in amino acids: CASSPSVGETQYF. CDR3 DNA sequence: TGTGCCAGCAGCCCCTCCGTGGGCGAGACCCAGTACTTC.

The rearrangement joins TRBV7-9 to TRBJ2-5, with D possibly being TRBD2 (7 bases). Germline loops: CDR1 SEHNR, CDR2 FQNEAQ (reference sequence). CDR3 length equals 15 residues. V lost 5 bases and J lost 2, with 15 bases in between. This CDR3 reads CASSEGGTSQETQYF. The CDR3 nucleotides are TGTGCCAGCAGCGAGGGGGGGACGTCACAAGAGACCCAGTACTTC.

V and J are TRBV6-4 and TRBJ1-2; D not certain. Germline V gene data show CDR1 as MRHNA and CDR2 as SNTAGT. The length of the CDR3 is 17 residues. The ends were cut back, 3 bases at V and 4 bases at J, with 21 bases in the middle. Here the CDR3 reads CASSEFVGQEGRYGYTF. As DNA, the CDR3 is TGTGCCAGCAGTGAATTCGTTGGTCAAGAGGGCCGCTATGGCTACACCTTC.

The chain is built from TRBV2 and TRBJ1-2, with D possibly being TRBD1 (5 bases). The CDR3 is 14 amino acids. Between the trimmed V and J ends, which lost 2 bases and 8 bases, there was a span of 15 bases. Per germline, CDR1 SNHLY and CDR2 FYNNEI. The CDR3 reads CASSETQAPEGYTF. CDR3 in DNA: TGTGCCAGCAGTGAAACACAGGCGCCTGAAGGCTACACCTTC.

The rearrangement uses TRBV28 and TRBJ1-2; D remains unclear. This CDR3 spans 12 amino acids. V dropped 7 bases and J dropped 4 bases, with 10 bases sitting between them. Germline values: CDR1 MDHEN, CDR2 SYDVKM. DNA for the CDR3: TGTGCCAGCAAGCGAACGAGCTATGGCTACACCTTC. It is translated as CASKRTSYGYTF.

This rearrangement joins TRBV7-3 to TRBJ1-2; D remains ambiguous. Germline V lookup: CDR1 SGHTA, CDR2 FQGTGA. Trimming cost V 4 bases and J 4 bases, with 7 bases left between them. The CDR3 totals 12 residues. The CDR3 spells CASSSDGYGYTF. In DNA, the CDR3 is TGTGCCAGCAGCTCCGACGGCTATGGCTACACCTTC.

This clone ranks as medium-sized (0.01 to 0.1%). The chain uses TRBV28 and TRBJ2-5; TRBD1 is a possible D gene (7 bases). Trimming took off 6 bases at V and 3 bases at J, with 14 bases between the two ends. CDR1 is MDHEN and CDR2 is SYDVKM in the germline V gene. This CDR3 spans 14 amino acids. The chain's CDR3 is CASSSDREEETQYF. In DNA form, the CDR3 reads TGTGCCAGCAGCAGTGACAGGGAGGAAGAGACCCAGTACTTC.

This rearrangement joins TRBV7-9 to TRBJ1-1, with D maybe TRBD1 (5 bases). The CDR3 runs 15 residues. V lost 6 bases to trimming and J lost 7 bases, with 21 bases between them. Germline CDR1 reads SEHNR; CDR2 reads FQNEAQ (reference sequence). The DNA for the CDR3 is TGTGCCAGCAGACCCCTCGAGGGGTGGGGAGATGAAGCTTTCTTT. Translated, it gives CASRPLEGWGDEAFF.

The chain carries TRBV18 and TRBJ1-4, with TRBD1 matching 9 bases. Germline CDR1 is KGHSH and CDR2 is LQKENI. The V segment lost 2 bases and the J segment 8 bases; nucleotides outside the gene matches: 3. This CDR3 comprises 14 residues. The CDR3 DNA is TGTGCCAGCTCACCAGGGACAGGGAACGAAAAACTGTTTTTT. Translation gives CASSPGTGNEKLFF.

This chain uses TRBV7-8 with TRBJ2-3, with TRBD2 matching 8 bases. Losses at the gene ends were 1 base for V and 8 bases for J; bases not matched to a gene: 14. The V gene's germline CDR1 is SGHVS and CDR2 FQNEAQ. The CDR3 loop spans 17 amino acids. DNA of the CDR3: TGTGCCAGCAGCTTAGAGATTAGCGGGGACTCTCGGGGTACGCAGTATTTT. Amino acid sequence: CASSLEISGDSRGTQYF.

This sequence joins TRBV5-5 and TRBJ1-4; D unclear. Germline V lookup: CDR1 SGHKS, CDR2 YYEKEE (reference sequence). The CDR3 has 16 residues. Trimming removed 0 bases from V and 0 bases from J, with 9 bases in between. The CDR3 protein is CASSLAAGTTNEKLFF. Written as DNA, the CDR3 is TGTGCCAGCAGCTTGGCGGCAGGCACAACTAATGAAAAACTGTTTTTT.

V and J are TRBV5-6 and TRBJ2-7; D unclear. This CDR3 has 13 residues. V gave up 5 bases and J gave up 3 bases, with 12 bases separating them. The germline gives CDR1 SGHDT, CDR2 YYEEEE. The CDR3 loop reads CASSQGYYYEQYF. The DNA of the CDR3 is TGTGCCAGCAGTCAAGGATACTACTACGAGCAGTACTTC.

Only a few counts were recorded for this clone. The chain joins TRBV2 to TRBJ2-2; D may be TRBD1 (6 bases). CDR3 length equals 16 residues. The V end was cut by 6 bases, the J end by 2 bases, with 16 bases between. Germline CDR1 SNHLY, CDR2 FYNNEI. The CDR3, as DNA: TGTGCCAGCAGATTGGCCAGGGGACAAAACACCGGGGAGCTGTTTTTT. It translates to CASRLARGQNTGELFF. The variable domain in full, completed from reference TRBV2 and TRBJ2-2, reads EPEVTQTPSHQVTQMGQEVILRCVPISNHLYFYWYRQILGQKVEFLVSFYNNEISEKSEIFDDQFSVERPDGSNFTLKIRSTKLEDSAMYFCASRLARGQNTGELFFGEGSRLTVL.

V gene TRBV11-3 combines with J gene TRBJ2-1; the D is unclear. Trimming removed 2 bases from V and 6 bases from J, with 11 bases in between. Germline loops: CDR1 SGHNT, CDR2 YENEEA. The CDR3 is 14 residues long. The CDR3 DNA follows: TGTGCCAGCAGCTTAATAGGGCGTGGCAATGAGCAGTTCTTC. Residues: CASSLIGRGNEQFF. Supplemented by reference TRBV11-3 and TRBJ2-1, the full variable domain reads EAGVVQSPRYKIIEKKQPVAFWCNPISGHNTLYWYLQNLGQGPELLIRYENEEAVDDSQLPKDRFSAERLKGVDSTLKIQPAELGDSAVYLCASSLIGRGNEQFFGPGTRLTVL.